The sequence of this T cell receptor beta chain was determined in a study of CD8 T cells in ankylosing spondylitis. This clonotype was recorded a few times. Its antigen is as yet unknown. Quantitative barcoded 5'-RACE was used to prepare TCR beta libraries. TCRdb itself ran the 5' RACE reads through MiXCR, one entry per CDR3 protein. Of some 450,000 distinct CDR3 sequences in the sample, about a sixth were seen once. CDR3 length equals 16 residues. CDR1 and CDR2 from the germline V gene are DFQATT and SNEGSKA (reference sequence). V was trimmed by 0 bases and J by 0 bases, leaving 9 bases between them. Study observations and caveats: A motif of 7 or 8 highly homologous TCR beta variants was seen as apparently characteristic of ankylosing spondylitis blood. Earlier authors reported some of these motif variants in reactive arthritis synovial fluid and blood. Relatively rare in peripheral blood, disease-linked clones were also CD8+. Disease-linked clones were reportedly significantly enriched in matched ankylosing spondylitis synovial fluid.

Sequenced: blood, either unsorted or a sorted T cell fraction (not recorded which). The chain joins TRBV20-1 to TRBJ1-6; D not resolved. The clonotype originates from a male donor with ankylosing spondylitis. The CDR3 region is CSARDTLSSYNSPLHF. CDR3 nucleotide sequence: TGCAGTGCTAGAGATACCCTGAGCTCCTATAATTCACCCCTCCACTTT.